This paragraph covers one TCR beta chain sequence. The data were obtained in a study of blood T cell repertoires in COVID-19. Overall study context: Samples of COVID-19 (acute and convalescent) were obtained from the United States, Italy and Spain. From T cells, B-cell-depleted T cells, or PBMCs came the material, which was cDNA or gDNA.

Sequencing used immunoSEQ multiplex PCR; TCRdb keeps in-frame clones, though not all of them. This sample yields 30,000 to 35,000 clones, of which 81% are seen a single time; about 3.2% belongs to the top ten. V shed 4 bases, J shed 7 bases, and the junction held 10 bases outside the gene matches. Germline CDR1 SGDLS, CDR2 YYNGEE. The CDR3 has 15 residues. This clonotype was sampled from a man between 65 and 80 years old with COVID-19, enrolled during active disease. Specimen: peripheral blood. The chain links TRBV9 to TRBJ2-1; 8 bases fit TRBD2. The CDR3 DNA reads as TGTGCCAGCAGCCCCCAGACTAGCGTCTTTAATGAGCAGTTCTTC. It specifies CASSPQTSVFNEQFF.